This entry concerns a single T cell receptor beta chain. The CDR3 runs 15 residues. Trimming removed 4 bases from V and 4 bases from J; junction bases left unmatched: 6. Germline V lookup: CDR1 LGHNA, CDR2 YNFKEQ. This sample is part of a study of blood T cell repertoires in COVID-19. As for the study in general: Acute and convalescent COVID-19 samples came from the United States, Italy and Spain. T cells, B-cell-depleted T cells, or PBMCs provided the cDNA or gDNA that served as material.

In the original processing: Amplification with reference gene primers provided the estimates of nucleated cell counts. The protocol was immunoSEQ multiplex PCR, while the TCRdb copy is restricted to in-frame clones and leaves out a portion. Clonal size and the V and J genes are those of that table, whereas D and trimming came from the DNA. Here the sample spans over 150,000 clones, roughly 84% being singletons. It was during active infection that Seattle patients were enrolled and then longitudinally followed. The sequence came from a woman in her 40s with COVID-19, enrolled during active disease. J is TRBJ2-2 and V is TRBV4-2, with 7 positions matching TRBD1. The sequencing sample was made of peripheral blood. CDR3: CASSPLDRSTGELFF. CDR3 DNA sequence: TGTGCCAGCAGCCCATTGGACAGGTCCACCGGGGAGCTGTTTTTT.